What follows are 9 T cell receptor beta chains derived from one specimen sequenced in a study of yellow fever vaccine responses in identical twins. TCRdb re-called the RT-PCR reads with MiXCR, one entry per CDR3 protein. The sample holds several thousand distinct CDR3 sequences, more than 70% seen once. Sequenced here: T cells from blood (PBMCs), unsorted or a sorted subset (not recorded which), sampled before or after yellow fever vaccination (not recorded which). Receptor source: a young woman who received the yellow fever vaccine.

This chain connects TRBV2 to TRBJ2-7, with D unresolved. The CDR3 consists of 14 residues. Trimming shortened V by 7 bases and J by 0 bases, and 13 bases separated the two germline ends. The V gene's germline CDR1 is SNHLY and CDR2 FYNNEI. The CDR3 sequence: CASKGVKGSYEQYF. CDR3 nucleotide sequence: TGTGCCAGCAAAGGAGTTAAAGGCTCCTACGAGCAGTACTTC.

The genes are TRBV11-1 and TRBJ2-4; no clear D gene. The CDR3 totals 16 residues. Per germline, CDR1 SGHAT and CDR2 FQDESV (reference sequence). With 0 bases removed from V and 0 bases from J, the gap between germline ends came to 9 bases. The CDR3 loop reads CASSLAGPGAKNIQYF. The CDR3 bases are TGTGCCAGCAGCTTAGCTGGGCCGGGAGCCAAAAACATTCAGTACTTC.

The chain couples TRBV2 to TRBJ2-1; D unresolved. Trimming left V 4 bases short and J 6 bases short, with 7 bases between. Germline CDR1 is SNHLY and CDR2 is FYNNEI. This CDR3 comprises 12 residues. The DNA of the CDR3 is TGTGCCAGCAGTGTCCCCGGCAATGAGCAGTTCTTC. Its translation is CASSVPGNEQFF.

This clonotype showed up just once. V usage is TRBV7-3 and J usage is TRBJ1-2; D possibly corresponds to TRBD1 (6 bases). Trimming stripped 2 bases from V and 2 bases from J, with 12 bases between. This CDR3 is built from 15 residues. Germline V gene sequence: CDR1 SGHTA, CDR2 FQGTGA. The CDR3 DNA is TGTGCCAGCAGCTTACCGGGACAAACCAACTATGGCTACACCTTC. Translation gives CASSLPGQTNYGYTF.

This clonotype was counted only a few times. This chain connects TRBV23-1 to TRBJ1-2; D not resolved. TRBV23-1 is treated as an ORF (open reading frame) with a function not yet certain. V was shortened by 9 bases and J by 2 bases, with 16 bases between the two germline ends. The length of the CDR3 is 14 residues. CDR3 DNA: TGCGCCAGACCCGCCGGCCCCGGGAACTATGGCTACACCTTC. Its protein product is CARPAGPGNYGYTF.

The chain employs TRBV7-3 and TRBJ2-3, with 8 nucleotides matching TRBD2. Germline-derived CDR1 and CDR2 are SGHTA and FQGTGA. V lost 3 bases, J lost 4 bases, and 3 bases stayed unmatched. This CDR3 has 14 amino acids. The CDR3, as DNA: TGTGCCAGCAGCTTCACGGGGGGGCCAGATACGCAGTATTTT. Encoded protein: CASSFTGGPDTQYF.

This clonotype appeared a single time. V is TRBV28 and J is TRBJ2-5, with TRBD2 identical over 7 bases. J gave up 10 bases and V 3 bases, and 2 bases lay outside the gene matches. The germline gives CDR1 MDHEN, CDR2 SYDVKM. The CDR3 has 11 residues. CDR3 sequence (DNA): TGTGCCAGCAGTTTGGGAGGGGTCCAGTACTTC. This sequence encodes CASSLGGVQYF. Full variable domain (rest looked up from reference TRBV28 and TRBJ2-5): DVKVTQSSRYLVKRTGEKVFLECVQDMDHENMFWYRQDPGLGLRLIYFSYDVKMKEKGDIPEGYSVSREKKERFSLILESASTNQTSMYLCASSLGGVQYFGPGTRLLVL.

V is TRBV12-5 and J is TRBJ1-1; no clear D. The CDR3 covers 14 residues. V was cut by 2 bases and J by 10 bases, with 17 bases left in between. Germline V lookup: CDR1 LGHNT, CDR2 FRNRAP. The CDR3 DNA sequence: TGTGCTAGTGGTTTGCCTCCAGCCGGTGTGGTAGCTTTCTTT. Translation gives CASGLPPAGVVAFF.

The chain uses TRBV5-5 and TRBJ2-5, with D unresolved. Germline V gene sequence: CDR1 SGHKS, CDR2 YYEKEE (reference sequence). V lost 2 bases and J lost 5, with 10 bases in between. This CDR3 has 13 residues. DNA for the CDR3: TGTGCCAGCAGCTTTAACAACTGGGAGACCCAGTACTTC. As protein: CASSFNNWETQYF.